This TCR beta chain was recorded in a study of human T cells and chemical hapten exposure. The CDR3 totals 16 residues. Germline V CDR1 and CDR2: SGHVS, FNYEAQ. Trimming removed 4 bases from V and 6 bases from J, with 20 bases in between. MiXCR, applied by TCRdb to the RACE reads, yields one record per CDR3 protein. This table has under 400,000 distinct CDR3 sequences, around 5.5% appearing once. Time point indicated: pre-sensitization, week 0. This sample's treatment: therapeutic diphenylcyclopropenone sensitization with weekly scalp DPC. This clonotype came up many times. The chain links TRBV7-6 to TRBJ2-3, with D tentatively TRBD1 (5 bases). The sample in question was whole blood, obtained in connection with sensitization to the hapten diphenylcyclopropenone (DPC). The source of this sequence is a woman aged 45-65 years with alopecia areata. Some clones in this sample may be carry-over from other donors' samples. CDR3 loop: CASSSRQTSLQDTQYF. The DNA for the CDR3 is TGTGCCAGCAGCTCCAGACAGACCTCTCTCCAGGATACGCAGTATTTT.